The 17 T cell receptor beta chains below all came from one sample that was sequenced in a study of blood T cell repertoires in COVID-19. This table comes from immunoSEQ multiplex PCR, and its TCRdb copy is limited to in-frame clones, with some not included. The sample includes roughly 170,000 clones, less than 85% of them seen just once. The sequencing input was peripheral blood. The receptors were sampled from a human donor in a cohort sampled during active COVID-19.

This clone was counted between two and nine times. DNA of the CDR3: TGTGCCAGCAGCTATGGACAGGGCGGCCAGCCCCAGCATTTT. It codes for CASSYGQGGQPQHF. The rearrangement links TRBV7-9 to TRBJ1-5; TRBD1 aligns across 8 bases. CDR3 size: 14 residues. Germline loops: CDR1 SEHNR, CDR2 FQNEAQ (reference sequence). V shed 4 bases and J 7 bases; nucleotides not matched to a gene: 6.

The CDR3 DNA follows: TGTGCCAGCAGCCGCGCGGGAGAGCAGTACTTC. Protein product: CASSRAGEQYF. V and J are TRBV3-1 (or the pseudogene TRBV3-2) and TRBJ2-7; D possibly corresponds to TRBD2 (6 bases). Germline V lookup: CDR1 LGHDT, CDR2 YNNKEL (reference sequence). The CDR3 consists of 11 residues. Trimming left V 4 bases short and J 7 bases short, with 8 bases between.

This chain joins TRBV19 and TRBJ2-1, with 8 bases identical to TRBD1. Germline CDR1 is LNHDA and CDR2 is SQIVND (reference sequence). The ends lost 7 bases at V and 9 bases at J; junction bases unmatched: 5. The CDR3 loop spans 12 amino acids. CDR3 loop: CASNPGGGEQFF. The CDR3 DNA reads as TGTGCCAGTAATCCAGGGGGCGGTGAGCAGTTCTTC. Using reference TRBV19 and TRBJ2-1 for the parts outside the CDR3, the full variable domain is DGGITQSPKYLFRKEGQNVTLSCEQNLNHDAMYWYRQDPGQGLRLIYYSQIVNDFQKGDIAEGYSVSREKKESFPLTVTSAQKNPTAFYLCASNPGGGEQFFGPGTRLTVL.

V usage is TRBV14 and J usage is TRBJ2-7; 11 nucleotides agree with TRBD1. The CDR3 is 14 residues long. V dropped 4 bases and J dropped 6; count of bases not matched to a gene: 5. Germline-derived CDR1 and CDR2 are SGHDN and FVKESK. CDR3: CASSPMGQGGEQYF. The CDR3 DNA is TGTGCCAGCAGCCCGATGGGACAGGGGGGCGAGCAGTACTTC. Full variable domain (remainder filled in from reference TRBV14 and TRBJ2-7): EAGVTQFPSHSVIEKGQTVTLRCDPISGHDNLYWYRRVMGKEIKFLLHFVKESKQDESGMPNNRFLAERTGGTYSTLKVQPAELEDSGVYFCASSPMGQGGEQYFGPGTRLTVT.

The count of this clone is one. In DNA, the CDR3 is TGTGCCAGCAGTCCGCTCCACCGACAGGGCCCGAACACCGGGGAGCTGTTTTTT. It codes for CASSPLHRQGPNTGELFF. The chain joins TRBV27 to TRBJ2-2; TRBD1 agrees at 7 bases. The V and J ends lost 5 bases and 0 bases, in that order; junction bases with no gene match: 12. This CDR3 has 18 residues. In germline, CDR1 is MNHEY, CDR2 SMNVEV (reference sequence).

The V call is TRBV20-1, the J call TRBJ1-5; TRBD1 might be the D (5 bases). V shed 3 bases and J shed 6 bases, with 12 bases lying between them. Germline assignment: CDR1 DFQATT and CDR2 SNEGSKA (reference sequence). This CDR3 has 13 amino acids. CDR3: CSASAGEGQPQHF. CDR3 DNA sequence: TGCAGTGCTAGTGCGGGGGAGGGTCAGCCCCAGCATTTT.

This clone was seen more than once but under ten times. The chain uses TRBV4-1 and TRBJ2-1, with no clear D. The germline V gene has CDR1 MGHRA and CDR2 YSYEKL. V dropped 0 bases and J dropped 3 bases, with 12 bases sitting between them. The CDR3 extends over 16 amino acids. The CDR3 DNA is TGCGCCAGCAGCCAAGAAAGCGCCCGCCTCTACAATGAGCAGTTCTTC. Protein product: CASSQESARLYNEQFF.

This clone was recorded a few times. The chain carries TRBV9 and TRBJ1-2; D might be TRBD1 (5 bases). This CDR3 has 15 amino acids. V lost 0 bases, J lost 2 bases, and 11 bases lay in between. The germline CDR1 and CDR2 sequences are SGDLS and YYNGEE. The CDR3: CASSVDPGSNYGYTF. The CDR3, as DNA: TGTGCCAGCAGCGTAGATCCAGGGTCAAACTATGGCTACACCTTC.

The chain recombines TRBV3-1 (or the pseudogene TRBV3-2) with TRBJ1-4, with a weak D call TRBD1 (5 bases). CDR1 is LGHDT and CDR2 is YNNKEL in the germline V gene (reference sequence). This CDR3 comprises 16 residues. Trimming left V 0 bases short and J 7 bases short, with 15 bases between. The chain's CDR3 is CASSQDSSAGREKLFF. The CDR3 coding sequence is TGTGCCAGCAGCCAAGATAGCTCGGCAGGGCGTGAAAAACTGTTTTTT.

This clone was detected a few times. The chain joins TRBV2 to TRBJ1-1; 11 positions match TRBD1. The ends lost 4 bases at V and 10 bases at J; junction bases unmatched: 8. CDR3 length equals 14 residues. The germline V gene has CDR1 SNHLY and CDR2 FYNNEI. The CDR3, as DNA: TGTGCCAGCAGTGGCGGACAGGGGGCTCGGCCAGCTTTCTTT. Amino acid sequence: CASSGGQGARPAFF. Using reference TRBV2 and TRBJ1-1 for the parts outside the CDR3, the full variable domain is EPEVTQTPSHQVTQMGQEVILRCVPISNHLYFYWYRQILGQKVEFLVSFYNNEISEKSEIFDDQFSVERPDGSNFTLKIRSTKLEDSAMYFCASSGGQGARPAFFGQGTRLTVV.

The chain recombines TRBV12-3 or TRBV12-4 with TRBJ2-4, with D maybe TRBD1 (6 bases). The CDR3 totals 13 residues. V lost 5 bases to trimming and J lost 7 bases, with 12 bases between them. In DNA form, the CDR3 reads TGTGCCAGCAGTCCGATACAGGGCAACATTCAGTACTTC. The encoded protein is CASSPIQGNIQYF.

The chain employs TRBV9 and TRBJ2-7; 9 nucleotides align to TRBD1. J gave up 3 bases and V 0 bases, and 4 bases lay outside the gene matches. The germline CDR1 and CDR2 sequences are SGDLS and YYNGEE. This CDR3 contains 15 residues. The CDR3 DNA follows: TGTGCCAGCAGCGTAGGGGACAGGGTAGACTACGAGCAGTACTTC. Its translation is CASSVGDRVDYEQYF.

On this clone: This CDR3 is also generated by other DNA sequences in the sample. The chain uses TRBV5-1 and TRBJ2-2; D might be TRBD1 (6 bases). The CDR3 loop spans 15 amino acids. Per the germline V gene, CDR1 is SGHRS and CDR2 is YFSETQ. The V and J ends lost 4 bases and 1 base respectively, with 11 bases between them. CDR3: CASSLRQENTGELFF. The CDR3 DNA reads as TGCGCCAGCAGCCTAAGACAGGAGAACACCGGGGAGCTGTTTTTT.

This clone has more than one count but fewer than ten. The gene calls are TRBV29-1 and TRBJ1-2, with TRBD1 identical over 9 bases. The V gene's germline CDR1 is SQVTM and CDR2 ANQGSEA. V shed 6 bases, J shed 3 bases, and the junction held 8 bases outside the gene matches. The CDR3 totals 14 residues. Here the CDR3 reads CSVPGDRDDYGYTF. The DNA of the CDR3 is TGCAGCGTCCCCGGGGACAGGGATGACTATGGCTACACCTTC. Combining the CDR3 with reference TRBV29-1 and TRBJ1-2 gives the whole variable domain SAVISQKPSRDICQRGTSLTIQCQVDSQVTMMFWYRQQPGQSLTLIATANQGSEATYESGFVIDKFPISRPNLTFSTLTVSNMSPEDSSIYLCSVPGDRDDYGYTFGSGTRLTVV.

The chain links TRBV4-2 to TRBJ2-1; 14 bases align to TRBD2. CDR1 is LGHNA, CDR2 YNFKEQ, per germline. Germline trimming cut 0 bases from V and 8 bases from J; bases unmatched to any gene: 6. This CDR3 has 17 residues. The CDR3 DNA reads TGTGCCAGCAGCCAAGAAGTTGGACTAGCGGGGGGTCATGAGCAGTTCTTC. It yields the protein CASSQEVGLAGGHEQFF.

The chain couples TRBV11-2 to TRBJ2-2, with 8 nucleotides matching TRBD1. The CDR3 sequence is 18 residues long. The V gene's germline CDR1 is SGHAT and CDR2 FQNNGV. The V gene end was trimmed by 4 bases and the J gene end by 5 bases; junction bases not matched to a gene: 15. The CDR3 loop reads CASSSGTDRVFLTGELFF. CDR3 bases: TGTGCCAGCAGCTCGGGGACGGACAGGGTTTTTCTTACCGGGGAGCTGTTTTTT.

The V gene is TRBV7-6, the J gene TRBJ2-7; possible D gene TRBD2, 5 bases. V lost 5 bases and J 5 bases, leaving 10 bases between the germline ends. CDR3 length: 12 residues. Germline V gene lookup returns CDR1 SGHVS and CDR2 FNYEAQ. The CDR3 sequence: CASSPTGNEQYF. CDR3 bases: TGTGCCAGCAGCCCCACCGGGAACGAGCAGTACTTC. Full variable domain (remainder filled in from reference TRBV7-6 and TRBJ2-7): GAGVSQSPRYKVTKRGQDVALRCDPISGHVSLYWYRQALGQGPEFLTYFNYEAQQDKSGLPNDRFSAERPEGSISTLTIQRTEQRDSAMYRCASSPTGNEQYFGPGTRLTVT.